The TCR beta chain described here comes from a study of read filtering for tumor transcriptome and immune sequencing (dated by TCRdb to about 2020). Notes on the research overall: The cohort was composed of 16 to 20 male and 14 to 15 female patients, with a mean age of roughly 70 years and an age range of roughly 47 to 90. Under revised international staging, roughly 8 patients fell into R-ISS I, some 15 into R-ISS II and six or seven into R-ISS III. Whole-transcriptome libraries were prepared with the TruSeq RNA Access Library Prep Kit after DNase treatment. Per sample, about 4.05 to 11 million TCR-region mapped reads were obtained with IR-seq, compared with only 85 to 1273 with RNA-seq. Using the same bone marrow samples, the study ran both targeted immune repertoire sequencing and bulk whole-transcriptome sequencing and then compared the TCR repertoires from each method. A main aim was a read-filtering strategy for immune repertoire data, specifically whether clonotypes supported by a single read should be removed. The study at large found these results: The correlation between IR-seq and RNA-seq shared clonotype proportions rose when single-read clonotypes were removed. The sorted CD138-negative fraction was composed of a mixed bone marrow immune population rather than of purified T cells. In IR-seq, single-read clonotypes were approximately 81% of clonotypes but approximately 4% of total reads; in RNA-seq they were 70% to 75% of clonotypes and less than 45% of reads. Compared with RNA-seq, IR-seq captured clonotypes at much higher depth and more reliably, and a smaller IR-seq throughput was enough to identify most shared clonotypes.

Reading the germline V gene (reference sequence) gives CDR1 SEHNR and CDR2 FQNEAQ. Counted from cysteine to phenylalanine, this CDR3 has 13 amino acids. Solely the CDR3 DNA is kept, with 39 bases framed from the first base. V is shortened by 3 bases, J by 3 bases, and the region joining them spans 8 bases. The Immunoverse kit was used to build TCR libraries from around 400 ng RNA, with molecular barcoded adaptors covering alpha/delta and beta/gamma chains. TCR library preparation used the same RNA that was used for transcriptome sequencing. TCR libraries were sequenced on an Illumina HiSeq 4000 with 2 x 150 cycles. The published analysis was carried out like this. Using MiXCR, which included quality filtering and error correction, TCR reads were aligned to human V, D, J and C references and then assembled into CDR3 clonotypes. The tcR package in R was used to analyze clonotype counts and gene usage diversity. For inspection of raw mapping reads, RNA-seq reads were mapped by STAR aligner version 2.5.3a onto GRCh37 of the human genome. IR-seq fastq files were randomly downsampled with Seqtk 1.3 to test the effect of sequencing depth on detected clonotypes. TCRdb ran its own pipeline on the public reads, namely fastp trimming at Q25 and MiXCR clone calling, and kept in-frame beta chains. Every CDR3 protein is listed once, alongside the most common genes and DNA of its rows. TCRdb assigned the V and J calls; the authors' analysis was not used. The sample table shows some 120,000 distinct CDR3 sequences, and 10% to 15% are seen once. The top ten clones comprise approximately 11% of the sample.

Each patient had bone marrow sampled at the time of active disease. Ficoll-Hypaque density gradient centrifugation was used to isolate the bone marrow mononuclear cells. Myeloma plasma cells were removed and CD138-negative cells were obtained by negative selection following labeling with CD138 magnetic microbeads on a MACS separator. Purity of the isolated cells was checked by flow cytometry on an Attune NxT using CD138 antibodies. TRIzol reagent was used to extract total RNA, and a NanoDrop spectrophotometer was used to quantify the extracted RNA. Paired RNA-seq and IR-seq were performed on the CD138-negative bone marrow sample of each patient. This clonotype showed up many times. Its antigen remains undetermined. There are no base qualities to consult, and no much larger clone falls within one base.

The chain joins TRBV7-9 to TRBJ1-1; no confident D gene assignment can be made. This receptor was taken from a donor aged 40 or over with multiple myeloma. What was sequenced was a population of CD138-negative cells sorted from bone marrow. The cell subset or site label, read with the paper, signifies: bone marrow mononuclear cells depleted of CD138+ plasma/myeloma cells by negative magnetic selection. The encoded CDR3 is CASSFWRDTEAFF. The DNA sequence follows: TGTGCCAGCAGCTTTTGGCGGGACACTGAAGCTTTCTTT. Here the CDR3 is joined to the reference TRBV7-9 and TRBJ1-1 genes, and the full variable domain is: DTGVSQNPRHKITKRGQNVTFRCDPISEHNRLYWYRQTLGQGPEFLTYFQNEAQLEKSRLLSDRFSAERPKGSFSTLEIQRTEQGDSAMYLCASSFWRDTEAFFGQGTRLTVV.